This T cell receptor beta chain was captured in a study of shared clonotypes between healthy human individuals. CDR1 LGHNA and CDR2 YNFKEQ come from the germline V gene. CDR3 size: 15 residues. Trimming cost V 0 bases and J 6 bases, with 14 bases left between them. Comment on this clone: Its antigen is still unknown.

Clones were read by immunoSEQ multiplex PCR, and TCRdb kept only the in-frame ones, dropping some. The table shows 1,100,000 or so clones, with 75% to 80% occurring only once. Findings and limits, study-wide: The study found lower generation probabilities in non-shared clonotypes than in those shared by all four donors. The naive CD4 repertoires of a handful of donors were compared, and around 5% of clonotypes were shared.

The source material was memory CD4+ T cells from PBMCs. As for subset: CD45RA-negative fraction. This receptor was identified in a young man in good health. Some clones in this sample may be carry-over from other donors' samples. The J gene is TRBJ2-5, the V gene TRBV4-2, with D tentatively TRBD1 or TRBD2 (5 bases each). CDR3 residues: CASSQDWDVGQTQYF. Here the CDR3 DNA reads TGTGCCAGCAGCCAAGATTGGGACGTTGGCCAGACCCAGTACTTC.